A single sample gave rise to the 5 T cell receptor beta chains below, sequenced in a study of shared clonotypes between healthy human individuals. Assay used: immunoSEQ multiplex PCR; TCRdb lists only in-frame clones, some missing. The data contain roughly 570,000 clones, more than 95% of them singletons. CD8 cells regarded as naive lacked CD45RO, were positively chosen for CCR7, and omitted terminally differentiated effector memory CD45RA+ cells. The sequenced sample consisted of naive CD8+ T cells sorted from blood. These receptor sequences come from a man under 40 in good health.

This rearrangement joins TRBV7-9 to TRBJ1-1; D gene ambiguous. The CDR3 extends over 14 amino acids. From germline, CDR1 is SEHNR and CDR2 FQNEAQ (reference sequence). Trimming shortened V by 4 bases and J by 0 bases, and 9 bases separated the two germline ends. CDR3 nucleotides: TGTGCCAGCAGCTCCAGAAACATGAACACTGAAGCTTTCTTT. It translates to CASSSRNMNTEAFF.

The V and J genes are TRBV5-4 and TRBJ2-7; D call uncertain. The CDR3 is 14 residues long. V shed 0 bases and J shed 3 bases, with 10 bases lying between them. Germline V gene data show CDR1 as SGHNT and CDR2 as YYREEE (reference sequence). Here the CDR3 reads CASSLGLGGYEQYF. For the CDR3, the DNA is TGTGCCAGCAGCTTGGGTTTGGGCGGCTACGAGCAGTACTTC.

CDR3 in amino acids: CASGSTGGSSYEQYF. The CDR3, as DNA: TGTGCTAGTGGCTCAACAGGGGGGAGCTCCTACGAGCAGTACTTC. This chain uses TRBV12-5 with TRBJ2-7, with 8 nucleotides matching TRBD1. CDR1 is LGHNT and CDR2 is FRNRAP in the germline V gene. The CDR3 length is 15 residues. V trimming: 6 bases; J trimming: 0 bases; junction bases outside the gene matches: 7.

The CDR3 reads CASSAAPGGYEQYF. CDR3 DNA sequence: TGCGCCAGCAGTGCAGCTCCTGGCGGCTACGAGCAGTACTTC. The V and J genes are TRBV10-1 and TRBJ2-7; D gene unclear. Germline-derived CDR1 and CDR2 are WNHNN and SYGVQD (reference sequence). The CDR3 has 14 amino acids. The V and J ends lost 4 bases and 3 bases respectively, with 13 bases between them.

This clone has only one observation. The chain has TRBV4-1 and TRBJ1-1; 10 positions agree with TRBD1. The germline gives CDR1 MGHRA, CDR2 YSYEKL. V was pared by 5 bases and J by 4 bases, with 7 bases of the junction left unmatched. This CDR3 has 15 residues. CDR3 amino acids: CASSSRQGAPTEAFF. CDR3 nucleotides: TGCGCCAGCAGCAGTAGACAGGGGGCGCCCACTGAAGCTTTCTTT.